Reported below is one T cell receptor (beta chain). This sample was taken from a study of cytomegalovirus exposure and HLA in healthy donors. The CDR3 spans 11 residues. Germline V lookup: CDR1 DFQATT, CDR2 SNEGSKA (reference sequence). Trimming left V 3 bases short and J 6 bases short, with 9 bases between. 13 Jbeta primers and 60 Vbeta primers were used for the PCR. Only in-frame clones appear in the TCRdb table, and some are missing; sequencing was by immunoSEQ multiplex PCR. This table holds 85,000 to 120,000 clones, roughly 80% found once. The specimen sequenced was PBMCs. This clonotype was obtained from a male donor in good health and CMV-seropositive. J is TRBJ2-7 and V is TRBV20-1; tentative D call: TRBD2 (6 bases). The CDR3 bases are TGCAGTGCTAGTGAGGGAGGCGAGCAGTACTTC. Residues: CSASEGGEQYF.